This entry is about one T cell receptor (beta chain). This sample stems from a study of OX40 agonist ivuxolimab in advanced cancers. Study at large: Mean age 60 years, range about 23 to 80; roughly 82% male.

This table comes from immunoSEQ multiplex PCR, and its TCRdb copy is limited to in-frame clones, with some not included. The sample consists of some 77,000 clones, approximately 94% of them appearing once. In germline, CDR1 is SGHNT, CDR2 YYREEE (reference sequence). V gave up 4 bases and J gave up 4 bases, with 17 bases separating them. The CDR3 has 16 amino acids. The chain couples TRBV5-4 to TRBJ2-2; D remains unclear. This TCR was recovered from an adult with an advanced solid tumor such as melanoma, head and neck, liver or kidney cancer. Here the sequenced sample was CD4+ or CD8+ T cells sorted from blood, taken in a trial of the OX40 agonist ivuxolimab. This CDR3 reads CASSTLGSPITGELFF. CDR3 DNA: TGTGCCAGCAGCACCCTAGGTAGCCCCATCACCGGGGAGCTGTTTTTT.